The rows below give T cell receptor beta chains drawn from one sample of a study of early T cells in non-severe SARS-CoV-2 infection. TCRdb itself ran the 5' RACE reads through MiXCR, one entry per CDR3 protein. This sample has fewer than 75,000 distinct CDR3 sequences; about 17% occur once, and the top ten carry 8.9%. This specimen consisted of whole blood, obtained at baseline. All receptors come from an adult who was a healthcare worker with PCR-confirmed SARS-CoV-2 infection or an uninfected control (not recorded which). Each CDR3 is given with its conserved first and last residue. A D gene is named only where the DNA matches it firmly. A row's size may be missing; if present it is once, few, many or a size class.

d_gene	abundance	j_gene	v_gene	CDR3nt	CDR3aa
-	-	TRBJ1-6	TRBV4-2	TGTGCCAGCAGCCAAGAAGCACTAAATTCACCCCTCCACTTT	CASSQEALNSPLHF
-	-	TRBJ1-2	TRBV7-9	TGTGCCAGCAGCGTTGGACAGAACCCCTATGGCTACACCTTC	CASSVGQNPYGYTF
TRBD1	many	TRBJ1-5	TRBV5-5	TGTGCCAGCAGCTTGGAGACAGGGTACTCCTATCAGCCCCAGCATTTT	CASSLETGYSYQPQHF
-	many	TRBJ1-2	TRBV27	TGTGCCAGCAGTTTCGAGGGGAACTATGGCTACACCTTC	CASSFEGNYGYTF
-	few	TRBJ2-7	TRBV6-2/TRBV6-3	TGTGCCAGCAGTCGCCGGGCCTACGAGCAGTACTTC	CASSRRAYEQYF
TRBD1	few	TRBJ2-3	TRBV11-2	TGTGCCAGCAGCTCAATGGGACAGGGAACAGATACGCAGTATTTT	CASSSMGQGTDTQYF
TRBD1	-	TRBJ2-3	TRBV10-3	TGTGCCATCAGTACCGGGACAGGGGGCGGAGATACGCAGTATTTT	CAISTGTGGGDTQYF
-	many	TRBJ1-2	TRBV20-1	TGCAGTGCCACCAGGGGTAACGATGGCTACACCTTC	CSATRGNDGYTF
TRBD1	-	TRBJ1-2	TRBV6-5	TGTGCCAGCAGGACAGGGGCGCCCGACTATGGCTACACCTTC	CASRTGAPDYGYTF
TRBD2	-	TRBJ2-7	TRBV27	TGTGCCAGCAGACGAAGCGGGAGCGGTTACGAGCAGTACTTC	CASRRSGSGYEQYF
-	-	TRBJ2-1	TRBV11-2	TGTGCCAGCAGCTTAGTATGGGGGGTCGATGAGCAGTTCTTC	CASSLVWGVDEQFF
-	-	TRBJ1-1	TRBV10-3	TGTGCCATCAGTGAAAGGATTCCTGAAGCTTTCTTT	CAISERIPEAFF
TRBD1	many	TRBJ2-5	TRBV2	TGTGCCAGCAGTTCATGGACAGGGGAAGAGACCCAGTACTTC	CASSSWTGEETQYF
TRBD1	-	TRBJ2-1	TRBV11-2	TGTGCCAGCAGCCCGGACAGGGACCTAGAGCAGTTCTTC	CASSPDRDLEQFF
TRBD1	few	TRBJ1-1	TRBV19	TGTGCCAGTAGTGTACAGGGGCACACTGAAGCTTTCTTT	CASSVQGHTEAFF
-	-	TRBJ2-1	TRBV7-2	TGTGCCAGCAGCTTAGTTGACTCAGGCTTC	CASSLVDSGF
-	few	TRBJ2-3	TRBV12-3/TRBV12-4	TGTGCCAGCAGCCCCAGACTCACAGATACGCAGTATTTT	CASSPRLTDTQYF
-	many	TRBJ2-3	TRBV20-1	TGCAGTGCTAGAGTCCCTGTTGGGGGGACCGCAGATACGCAGTATTTT	CSARVPVGGTADTQYF